This section outlines one TCR beta chain sequence together with its context. This table comes from immunoSEQ multiplex PCR, and its TCRdb copy is limited to in-frame clones, with some not included. The table records about 130,000 clones, roughly 87% of them present only once. These data belong to a study of T cell responses to AZD1222 COVID-19 vaccine. The CDR3 loop spans 12 amino acids. Germline CDR1 reads SQVTM; CDR2 reads ANQGSEA. Trimming cost V 7 bases and J 2 bases; bases outside gene matches: 2. J is TRBJ2-5 and V is TRBV29-1, with TRBD1 matching 9 bases. The starting material was peripheral blood, obtained on day 0 of MenACWY control vaccination. The sequence came from an adult in good health. CDR3 region: CSAGQGQETQYF. CDR3 nucleotide sequence: TGCAGCGCGGGACAGGGTCAAGAGACCCAGTACTTC.